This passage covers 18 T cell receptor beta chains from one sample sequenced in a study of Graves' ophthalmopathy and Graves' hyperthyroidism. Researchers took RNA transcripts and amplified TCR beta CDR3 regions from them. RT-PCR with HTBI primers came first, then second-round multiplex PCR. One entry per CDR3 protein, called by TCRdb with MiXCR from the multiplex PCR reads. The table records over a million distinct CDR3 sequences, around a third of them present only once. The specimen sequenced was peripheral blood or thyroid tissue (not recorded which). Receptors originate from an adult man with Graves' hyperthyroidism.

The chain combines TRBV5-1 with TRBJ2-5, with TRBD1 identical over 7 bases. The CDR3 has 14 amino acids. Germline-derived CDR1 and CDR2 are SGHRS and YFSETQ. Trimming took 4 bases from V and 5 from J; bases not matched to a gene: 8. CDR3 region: CASSLTGMWETQYF. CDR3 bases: TGCGCCAGCAGCCTGACAGGGATGTGGGAGACCCAGTACTTC.

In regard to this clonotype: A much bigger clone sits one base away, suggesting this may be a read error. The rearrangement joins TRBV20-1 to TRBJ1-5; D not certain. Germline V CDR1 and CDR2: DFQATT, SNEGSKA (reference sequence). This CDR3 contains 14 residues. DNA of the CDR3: TGCGGTGCCGCCTTCAGACAACCCAATCAGCCCCAGCATTTT. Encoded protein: CGAAFRQPNQPQHF.

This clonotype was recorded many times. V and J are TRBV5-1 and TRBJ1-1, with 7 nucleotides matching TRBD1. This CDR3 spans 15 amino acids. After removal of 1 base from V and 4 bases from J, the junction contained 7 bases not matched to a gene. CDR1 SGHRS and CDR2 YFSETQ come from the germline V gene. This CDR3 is CASSLTGARGTEAFF. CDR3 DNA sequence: TGCGCCAGCAGCTTGACAGGGGCGAGGGGCACTGAAGCTTTCTTT.

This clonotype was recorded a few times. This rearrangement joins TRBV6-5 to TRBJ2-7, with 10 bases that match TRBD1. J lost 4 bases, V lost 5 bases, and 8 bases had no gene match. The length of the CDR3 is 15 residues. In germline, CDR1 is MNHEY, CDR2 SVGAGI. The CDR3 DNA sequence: TGTGCCAGCAGTGATCGAGGACAGGGGGTGTACGAGCAGTACTTC. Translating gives CASSDRGQGVYEQYF.

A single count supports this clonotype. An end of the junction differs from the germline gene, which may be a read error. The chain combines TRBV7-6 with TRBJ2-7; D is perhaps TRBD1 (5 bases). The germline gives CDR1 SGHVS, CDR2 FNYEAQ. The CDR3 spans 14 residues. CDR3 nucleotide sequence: TGTGCCAGCAGCTCCTCGCAGGGAAGTCAGCAATTCCTCTTC. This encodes CASSSSQGSQQFLF.

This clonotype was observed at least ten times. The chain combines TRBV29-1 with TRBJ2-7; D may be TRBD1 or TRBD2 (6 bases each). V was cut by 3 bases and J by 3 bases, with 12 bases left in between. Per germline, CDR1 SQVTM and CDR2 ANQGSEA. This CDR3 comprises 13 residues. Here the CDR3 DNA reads TGCAGCGTTGAGGAGGGGGAAGGCTACGAGCAGTACTTC. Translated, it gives CSVEEGEGYEQYF.

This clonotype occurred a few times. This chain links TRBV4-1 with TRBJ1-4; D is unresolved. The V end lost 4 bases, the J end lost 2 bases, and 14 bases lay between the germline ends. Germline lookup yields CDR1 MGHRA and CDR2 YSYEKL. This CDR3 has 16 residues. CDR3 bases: TGCGCCAGCAGCCGTGGACGGGGTGGGACTAATGAAAAACTGTTTTTT. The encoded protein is CASSRGRGGTNEKLFF.

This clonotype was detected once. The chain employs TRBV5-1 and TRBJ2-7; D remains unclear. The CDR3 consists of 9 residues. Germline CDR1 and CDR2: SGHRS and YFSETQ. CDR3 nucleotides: TGCGCAGGCCTGGACGAGCAGTACTTC. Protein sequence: CAGLDEQYF.

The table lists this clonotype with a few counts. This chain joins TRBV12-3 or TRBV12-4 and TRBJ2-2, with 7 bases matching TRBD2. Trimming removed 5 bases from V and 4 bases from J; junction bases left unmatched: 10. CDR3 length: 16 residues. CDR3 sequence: CASSPGRGRSTGELFF. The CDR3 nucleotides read TGTGCCAGCAGTCCGGGGCGCGGGAGAAGCACCGGGGAGCTGTTTTTT.

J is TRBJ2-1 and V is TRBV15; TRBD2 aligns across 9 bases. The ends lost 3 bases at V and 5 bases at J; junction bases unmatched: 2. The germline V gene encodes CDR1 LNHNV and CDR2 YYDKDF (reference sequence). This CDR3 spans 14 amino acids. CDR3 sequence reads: CATSSEREDNEQFF. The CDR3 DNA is TGTGCCACCAGCAGCGAGCGGGAGGACAATGAGCAGTTCTTC.

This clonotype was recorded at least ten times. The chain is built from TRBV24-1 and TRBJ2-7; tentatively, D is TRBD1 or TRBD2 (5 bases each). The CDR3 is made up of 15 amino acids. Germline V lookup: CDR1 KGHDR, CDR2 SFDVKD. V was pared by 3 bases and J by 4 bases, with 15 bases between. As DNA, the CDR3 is TGTGCCACCAGTGATCCGGGACGACGGGTGTACGAGCAGTACTTC. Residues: CATSDPGRRVYEQYF.

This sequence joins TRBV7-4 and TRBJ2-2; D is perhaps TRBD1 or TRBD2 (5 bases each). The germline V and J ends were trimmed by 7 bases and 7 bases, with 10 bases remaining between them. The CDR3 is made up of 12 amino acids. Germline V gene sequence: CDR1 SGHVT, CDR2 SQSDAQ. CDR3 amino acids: CASTRGVGELFF. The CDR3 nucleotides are TGTGCCAGCACCCGAGGGGTCGGGGAGCTGTTTTTT.

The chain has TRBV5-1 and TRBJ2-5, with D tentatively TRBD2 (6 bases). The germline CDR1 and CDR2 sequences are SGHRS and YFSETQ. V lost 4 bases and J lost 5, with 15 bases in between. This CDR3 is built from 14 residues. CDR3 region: CASSPEGRRETQYF. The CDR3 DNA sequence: TGCGCCAGCAGCCCGGAGGGCAGAAGGGAGACCCAGTACTTC.

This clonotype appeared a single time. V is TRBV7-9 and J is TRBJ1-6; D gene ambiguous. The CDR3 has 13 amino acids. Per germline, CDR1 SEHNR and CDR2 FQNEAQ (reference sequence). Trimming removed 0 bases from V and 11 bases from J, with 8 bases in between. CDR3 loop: CASSLALQPPLHF. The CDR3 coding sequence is TGTGCCAGCAGCTTAGCCCTTCAACCACCCCTCCACTTT.

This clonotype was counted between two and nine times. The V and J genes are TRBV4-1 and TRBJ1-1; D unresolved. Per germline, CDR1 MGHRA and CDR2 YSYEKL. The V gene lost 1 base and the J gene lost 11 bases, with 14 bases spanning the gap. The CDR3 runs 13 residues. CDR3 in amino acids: CASSQVPAPKAFF. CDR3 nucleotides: TGCGCCAGCAGCCAAGTACCTGCCCCCAAGGCTTTCTTT.

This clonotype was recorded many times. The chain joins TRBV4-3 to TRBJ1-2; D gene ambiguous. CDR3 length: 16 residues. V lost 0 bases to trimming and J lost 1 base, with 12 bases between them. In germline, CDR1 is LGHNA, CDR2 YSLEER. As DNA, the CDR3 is TGCGCCAGCAGCCAAGACGTCGTTGTCGGTAACTATGGCTACACCTTC. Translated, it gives CASSQDVVVGNYGYTF.

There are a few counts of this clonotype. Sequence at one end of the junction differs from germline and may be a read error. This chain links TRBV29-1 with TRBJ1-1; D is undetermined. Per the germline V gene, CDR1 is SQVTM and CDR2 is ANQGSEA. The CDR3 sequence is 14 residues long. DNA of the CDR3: TGCAGCGTTGAAGAAAACACAAGACTTCCTGAAGCTCTCTTT. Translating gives CSVEENTRLPEALF.

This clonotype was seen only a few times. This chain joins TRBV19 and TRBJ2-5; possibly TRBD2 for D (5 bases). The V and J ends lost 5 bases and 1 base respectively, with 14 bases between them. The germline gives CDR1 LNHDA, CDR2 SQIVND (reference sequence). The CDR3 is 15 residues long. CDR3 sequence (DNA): TGTGCCAGTAGTGATAGAAGGAGGATCCAAGAGACCCAGTACTTC. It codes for CASSDRRRIQETQYF.